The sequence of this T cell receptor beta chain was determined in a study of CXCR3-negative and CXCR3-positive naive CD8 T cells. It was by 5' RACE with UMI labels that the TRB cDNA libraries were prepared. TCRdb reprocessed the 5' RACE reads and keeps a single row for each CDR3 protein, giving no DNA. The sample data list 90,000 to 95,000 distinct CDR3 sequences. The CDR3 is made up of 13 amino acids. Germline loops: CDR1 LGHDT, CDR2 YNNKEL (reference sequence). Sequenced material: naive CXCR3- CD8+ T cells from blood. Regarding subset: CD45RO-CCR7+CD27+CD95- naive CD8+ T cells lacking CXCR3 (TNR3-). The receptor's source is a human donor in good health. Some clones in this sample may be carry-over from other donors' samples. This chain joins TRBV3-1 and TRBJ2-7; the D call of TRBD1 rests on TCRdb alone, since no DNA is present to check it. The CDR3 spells CASSPLPGNEQYF.